Described below is a single TCR beta chain sequence and its context. This sample was included in a study of blood T cell repertoires in COVID-19. Study-wide background: Material from acute and convalescent COVID-19 was sourced from the United States, Italy and Spain. T cells, B-cell-depleted T cells, or PBMCs supplied cDNA or gDNA.

V shed 5 bases, J shed 4 bases, and the junction held 6 bases outside the gene matches. The CDR3 spans 14 residues. The germline CDR1 and CDR2 sequences are WNHNN and SYGVQD (reference sequence). Original methodology: Estimated nucleated cell counts came from reference gene primer amplification. Profiled with immunoSEQ multiplex PCR; TCRdb holds only in-frame clones, not every one. V, J and clone size are taken as reported in that table, and D and trimming were inferred from the DNA itself. The table has approximately 44,000 clones, over 85% seen once; the top ten hold less than 30%. The origin of this receptor is an elderly woman with acute or convalescent COVID-19. Source material: peripheral blood. V usage is TRBV10-1 and J usage is TRBJ2-3; 7 bases line up with TRBD1. CDR3 in DNA: TGCGCCAGCAGTCGGGACAGTCCGTCAGATACGCAGTATTTT. The encoded protein is CASSRDSPSDTQYF.